This TCR beta chain was sequenced for a study of shared clonotypes between healthy human individuals. Across the whole study: Donors had three CD4 naive, three CD4 memory, two CD8 naive and one CD8 memory plate apiece. Points from the study as a whole: The study found lower generation probabilities in non-shared clonotypes than in those shared by all four donors.

Donors comprised healthy HIV-negative adults lacking recent acute infections or vaccinations. Measured with immunoSEQ multiplex PCR; TCRdb has only the in-frame clones, and not every one. The data contain about a million clones, more than 75% of them seen just once; the ten biggest clones take up approximately 1.5%. Concerning this clone: Its antigen is unidentified.

Source material: memory CD4+ T cells sorted from blood. The sample's subset: CD45RA-negative fraction. The receptor was isolated from a man aged 18-30 years in good health.

The DNA for the CDR3 is TGTGCCAGTAGTCCCCAGGGGGCTTTAGCCAAAAACATTCAGTACTTC. Its translation is CASSPQGALAKNIQYF. The chain carries TRBV19 and TRBJ2-4, with 8 positions matching TRBD1. CDR3 size: 16 residues. Germline loops: CDR1 LNHDA, CDR2 SQIVND (reference sequence). Trimming at V came to 5 bases and at J to 0 bases, leaving 6 bases not matched to a gene.